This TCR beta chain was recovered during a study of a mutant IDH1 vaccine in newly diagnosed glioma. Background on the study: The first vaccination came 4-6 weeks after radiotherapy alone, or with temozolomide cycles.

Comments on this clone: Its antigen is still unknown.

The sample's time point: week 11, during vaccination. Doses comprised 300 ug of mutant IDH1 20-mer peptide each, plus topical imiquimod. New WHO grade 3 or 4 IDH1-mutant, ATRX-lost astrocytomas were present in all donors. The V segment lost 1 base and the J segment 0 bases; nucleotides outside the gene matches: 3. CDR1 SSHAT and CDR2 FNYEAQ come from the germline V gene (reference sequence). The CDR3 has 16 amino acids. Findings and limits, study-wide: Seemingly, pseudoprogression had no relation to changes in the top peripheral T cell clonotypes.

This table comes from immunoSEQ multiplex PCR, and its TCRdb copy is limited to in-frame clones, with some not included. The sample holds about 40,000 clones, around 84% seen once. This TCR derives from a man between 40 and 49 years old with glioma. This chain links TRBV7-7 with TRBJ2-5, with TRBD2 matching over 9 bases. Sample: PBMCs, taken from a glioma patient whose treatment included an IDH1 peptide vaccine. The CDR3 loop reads CASSLGLAVDQETQYF. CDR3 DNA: TGTGCCAGCAGCTTAGGACTAGCGGTTGACCAAGAGACCCAGTACTTC.